These 8 T cell receptor beta chains came from one sample sequenced in a study of blood T cell repertoires in COVID-19. Measured with immunoSEQ multiplex PCR; TCRdb has only the in-frame clones, and not every one. This table holds about 200,000 clones, more than 70% found once. Input material: peripheral blood. The receptor set was obtained from a woman of 80 years or more with active or convalescent COVID-19.

This chain links TRBV7-2 with TRBJ1-2, with 8 bases identical to TRBD1. This CDR3 comprises 14 residues. After removal of 5 bases from V and 8 bases from J, the junction contained 10 bases not matched to a gene. Germline-derived CDR1 and CDR2 are SGHTA and FQGNSA. The CDR3 loop reads CASSTRQGNGGYTF. CDR3 DNA: TGTGCCAGCAGCACAAGACAGGGGAATGGCGGCTACACCTTC.

V usage is TRBV9 and J usage is TRBJ2-7, with 7 bases matching TRBD2. The length of the CDR3 is 13 residues. V lost 4 bases to trimming and J lost 3 bases; unmatched junction nucleotides: 4. Germline V gene lookup returns CDR1 SGDLS and CDR2 YYNGEE. CDR3 sequence (DNA): TGTGCCAGCAGCCGGGGGGAATTCTACGAGCAGTACTTC. It yields the protein CASSRGEFYEQYF.

J is TRBJ2-3 and V is TRBV9; weak D call: TRBD2 (6 bases). The CDR3 loop spans 16 amino acids. The V gene's germline CDR1 is SGDLS and CDR2 YYNGEE. V gave up 3 bases and J gave up 3 bases, with 17 bases separating them. CDR3 loop: CASSAGTASGTDTQYF. CDR3 in DNA: TGTGCCAGCAGCGCCGGGACTGCCTCGGGTACAGATACGCAGTATTTT.

V usage is TRBV13 and J usage is TRBJ1-2; D unclear. The CDR3 extends over 13 amino acids. Trimming stripped 1 base from V and 7 bases from J, with 10 bases between. CDR1 PRHDT and CDR2 FYEKMQ come from the germline V gene (reference sequence). Written as DNA, the CDR3 is TGTGCCAGCAGCTTAGCGGGCGGGTTTGGCTACACCTTC. This sequence encodes CASSLAGGFGYTF. Drawing the rest from reference TRBV13 and TRBJ1-2, the complete variable domain is AAGVIQSPRHLIKEKRETATLKCYPIPRHDTVYWYQQGPGQDPQFLISFYEKMQSDKGSIPDRFSAQQFSDYHSELNMSSLELGDSALYFCASSLAGGFGYTFGSGTRLTVV.

V usage is TRBV11-2 and J usage is TRBJ1-1, with D unclear. V gave up 1 base and J gave up 2 bases, with 8 bases separating them. The germline V gene has CDR1 SGHAT and CDR2 FQNNGV. The CDR3 extends over 14 amino acids. The DNA of the CDR3 is TGTGCCAGCAGCTTAGGGCCCAGTAACACTGAAGCTTTCTTT. It yields the protein CASSLGPSNTEAFF. Filled out from reference TRBV11-2 and TRBJ1-1, the complete variable domain reads EAGVAQSPRYKIIEKRQSVAFWCNPISGHATLYWYQQILGQGPKLLIQFQNNGVVDDSQLPKDRFSAERLKGVDSTLKIQPAKLEDSAVYLCASSLGPSNTEAFFGQGTRLTVV.

This chain connects TRBV12-3 or TRBV12-4 to TRBJ1-2, with D hard to call. The CDR3 covers 13 residues. V shed 0 bases and J shed 8 bases, with 10 bases lying between them. The CDR3 protein is CASSLAGRRGYTF. CDR3 in DNA: TGTGCCAGCAGTTTAGCGGGGAGGCGGGGCTACACCTTC.

The V and J genes are TRBV2 and TRBJ2-1; D is unresolved. Trimming removed 4 bases from V and 5 bases from J, with 6 bases in between. This CDR3 is built from 12 residues. Germline V CDR1 and CDR2: SNHLY, FYNNEI. In DNA, the CDR3 is TGTGCCAGCAGTGGCGAGCACAATGAGCAGTTCTTC. It codes for CASSGEHNEQFF.

The CDR3 spells CAASQVAGVVEQYF. For the CDR3, the DNA is TGTGCCGCAAGCCAGGTAGCGGGGGTGGTCGAGCAGTACTTC. The rearrangement uses TRBV10-3 and TRBJ2-7; 9 bases map to TRBD2. Germline trimming cut 11 bases from V and 6 bases from J; bases unmatched to any gene: 14. Germline lookup yields CDR1 ENHRY and CDR2 SYGVKD. The CDR3 extends over 14 amino acids.